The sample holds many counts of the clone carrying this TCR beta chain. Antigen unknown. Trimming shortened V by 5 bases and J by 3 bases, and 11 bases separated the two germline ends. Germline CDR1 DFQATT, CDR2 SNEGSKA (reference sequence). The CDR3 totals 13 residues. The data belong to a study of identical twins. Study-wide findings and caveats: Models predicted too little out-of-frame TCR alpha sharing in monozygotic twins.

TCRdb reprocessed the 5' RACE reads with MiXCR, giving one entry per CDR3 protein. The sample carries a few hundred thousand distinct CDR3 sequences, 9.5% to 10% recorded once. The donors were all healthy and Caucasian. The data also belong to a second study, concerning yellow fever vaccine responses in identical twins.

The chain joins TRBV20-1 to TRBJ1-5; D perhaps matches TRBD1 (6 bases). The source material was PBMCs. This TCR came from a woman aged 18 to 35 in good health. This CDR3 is CSAVRQANQPQHF. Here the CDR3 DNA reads TGCAGTGCTGTAAGACAGGCCAATCAGCCCCAGCATTTT.